This T cell receptor beta chain originates from a study of beta chain features in type 1 diabetes. The V segment lost 5 bases and the J segment 2 bases; nucleotides outside the gene matches: 5. In germline, CDR1 is LNHNV, CDR2 YYDKDF (reference sequence). The CDR3 runs to 15 residues. Broader study findings: A pattern of fewer insertions and more deletions at VDJ junctions was seen in type 1 diabetes patients.

The collection from each donor was one heparinised blood draw averaging roughly 100 mL. Expressed TCRB transcripts got sequenced, as all isolated RNA was reverse transcribed. Sequenced by immunoSEQ multiplex PCR; TCRdb stores in-frame clones only, minus some. The sample has 200,000 to 250,000 clones; over 65% are singletons. On this clone: Its antigen is as yet unknown.

The sequencing input was naive CD4+ T cells from blood. This TCR was sampled from a man in his thirties or forties in good health. The chain joins TRBV15 to TRBJ2-3; 9 bases are shared with TRBD1. CDR3 DNA sequence: TGTGCCACCAGCCGAGGGACAGGGTCCACAGATACGCAGTATTTT. Protein product: CATSRGTGSTDTQYF.